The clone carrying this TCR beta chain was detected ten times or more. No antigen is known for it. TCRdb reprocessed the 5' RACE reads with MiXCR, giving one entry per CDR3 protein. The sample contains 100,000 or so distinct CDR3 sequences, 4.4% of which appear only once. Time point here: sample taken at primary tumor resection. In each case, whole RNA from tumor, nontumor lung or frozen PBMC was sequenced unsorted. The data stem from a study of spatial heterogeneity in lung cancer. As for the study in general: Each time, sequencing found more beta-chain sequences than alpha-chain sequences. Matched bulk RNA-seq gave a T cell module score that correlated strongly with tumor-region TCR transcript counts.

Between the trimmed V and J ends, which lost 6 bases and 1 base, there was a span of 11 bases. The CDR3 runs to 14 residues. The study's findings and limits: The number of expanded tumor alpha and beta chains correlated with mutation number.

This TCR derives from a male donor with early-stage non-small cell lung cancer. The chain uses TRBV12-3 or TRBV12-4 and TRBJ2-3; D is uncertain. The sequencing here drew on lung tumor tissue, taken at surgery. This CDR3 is CASRFDGGTDTQYF. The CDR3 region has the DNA TGTGCCAGCAGGTTTGACGGAGGCACAGATACGCAGTATTTT.